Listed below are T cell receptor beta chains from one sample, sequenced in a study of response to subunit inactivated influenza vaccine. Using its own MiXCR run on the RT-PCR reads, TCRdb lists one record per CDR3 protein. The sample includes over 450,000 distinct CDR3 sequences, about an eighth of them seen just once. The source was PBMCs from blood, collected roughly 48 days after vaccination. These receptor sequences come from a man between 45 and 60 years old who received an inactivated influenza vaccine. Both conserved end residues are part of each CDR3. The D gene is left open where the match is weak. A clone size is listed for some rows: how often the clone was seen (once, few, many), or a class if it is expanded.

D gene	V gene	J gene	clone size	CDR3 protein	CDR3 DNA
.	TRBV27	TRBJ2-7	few	CASSLTGYPFGYEQYF	TGTGCCAGCAGTTTAACAGGGTACCCTTTTGGCTACGAGCAGTACTTC
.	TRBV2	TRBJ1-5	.	CASSEGTFSNQPQHF	TGTGCCAGCAGTGAAGGCACATTCAGCAATCAGCCCCAGCATTTT
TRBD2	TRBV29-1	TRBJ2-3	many	CSVRTSKSADTQYF	TGCAGCGTTCGGACTAGCAAGAGTGCAGATACGCAGTATTTT
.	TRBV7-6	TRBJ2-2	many	CASSLASGELFF	TGTGCCAGCAGCTTAGCGTCCGGGGAGCTGTTTTTT
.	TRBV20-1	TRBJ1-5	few	CSVGTLVNQPQHF	TGCAGTGTGGGGACTTTGGTCAATCAGCCCCAGCATTTT
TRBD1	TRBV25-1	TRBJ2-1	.	CASSELGQGDNEQFF	TGTGCCAGCAGTGAACTCGGACAGGGGGATAATGAGCAGTTCTTC
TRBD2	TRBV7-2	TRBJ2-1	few	CASSRRWREGYNEQFF	TGTGCCAGCAGCCGCCGGTGGAGGGAGGGCTACAATGAGCAGTTCTTC
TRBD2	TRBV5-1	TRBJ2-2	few	CASSLVLAENTGELFF	TGCGCCAGCAGCTTGGTACTAGCGGAGAACACCGGGGAGCTGTTTTTT
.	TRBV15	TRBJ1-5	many	CATSRDSLNQPQHF	TGTGCCACCAGCAGGGACAGCCTTAATCAGCCCCAGCATTTT
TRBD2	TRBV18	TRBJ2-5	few	CASSPRGGSQETQYF	TGTGCCAGCTCACCCCGCGGGGGGTCCCAAGAGACCCAGTACTTC
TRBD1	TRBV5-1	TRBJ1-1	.	CASSLTQTGGVTEAFF	TGCGCCAGCAGCTTGACCCAAACAGGGGGCGTGACTGAAGCTTTCTTT
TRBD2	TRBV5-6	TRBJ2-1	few	CASSLGSGGWGNEQFF	TGTGCCAGCAGCTTGGGTTCGGGAGGATGGGGCAATGAGCAGTTCTTC
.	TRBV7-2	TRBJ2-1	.	CASSLGPFRDNEQFF	TGTGCCAGCAGCTTAGGACCGTTCAGGGACAATGAGCAGTTCTTC
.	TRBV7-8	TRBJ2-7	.	CASSPGQFFYEQYF	TGTGCCAGCAGCCCGGGCCAATTTTTTTACGAGCAGTACTTC
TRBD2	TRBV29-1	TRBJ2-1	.	CSVEGRLADNEQFF	TGCAGCGTTGAGGGCAGACTAGCGGACAATGAGCAGTTCTTC
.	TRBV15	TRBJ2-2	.	CATSRDEGAGELFF	TGTGCCACCAGCAGAGATGAAGGGGCCGGGGAGCTGTTTTTT
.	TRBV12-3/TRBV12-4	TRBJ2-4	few	CASSPSLLAKNIQYF	TGTGCCAGCAGTCCTAGTCTGTTAGCCAAAAACATTCAGTACTTC
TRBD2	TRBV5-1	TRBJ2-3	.	CASSLGRGGGTDTQYF	TGCGCCAGCAGCTTGGGGCGCGGGGGAGGCACAGATACGCAGTATTTT
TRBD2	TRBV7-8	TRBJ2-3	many	CASSLYREGGQYF	TGTGCCAGCAGCTTATATCGGGAGGGTGGGCAGTATTTT
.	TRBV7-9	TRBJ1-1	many	CASSRGGTEAFF	TGTGCCAGCAGCCGGGGGGGCACTGAAGCTTTCTTT
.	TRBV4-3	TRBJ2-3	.	CASSQTRPDPSADTQYF	TGCGCCAGCAGCCAAACTCGGCCTGACCCCTCGGCAGATACGCAGTATTTT
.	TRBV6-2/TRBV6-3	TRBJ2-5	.	CASSSRGIQETQYF	TGTGCCAGCAGTTCCCGGGGAATTCAAGAGACCCAGTACTTC
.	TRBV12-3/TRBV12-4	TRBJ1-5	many	CASSLRENQPQHF	TGTGCCAGCAGTCTCCGGGAGAATCAGCCCCAGCATTTT
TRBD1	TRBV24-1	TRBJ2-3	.	CATQTGKKTDTQYF	TGTGCCACACAGACAGGGAAGAAGACAGATACGCAGTATTTT
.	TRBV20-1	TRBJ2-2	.	CSARGRGRADGELFF	TGCAGTGCTAGAGGAAGGGGGAGGGCCGACGGGGAGCTGTTTTTT
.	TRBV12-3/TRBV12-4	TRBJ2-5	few	CASTPGAGRETQYF	TGTGCCAGCACCCCGGGGGCAGGGCGAGAGACCCAGTACTTC
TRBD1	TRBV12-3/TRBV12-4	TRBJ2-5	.	CASSLTTGGWETQYF	TGTGCCAGCAGTTTAACAACAGGGGGCTGGGAGACCCAGTACTTC
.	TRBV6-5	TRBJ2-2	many	CASSSPQGGNTGELFF	TGTGCCAGCAGTTCCCCCCAGGGGGGAAACACCGGGGAGCTGTTTTTT
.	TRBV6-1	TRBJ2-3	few	CASREFGGSTDTQYF	TGTGCCAGCAGGGAGTTCGGCGGGAGCACAGATACGCAGTATTTT
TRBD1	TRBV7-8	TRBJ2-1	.	CASSFPGQPYNEQFF	TGTGCCAGCAGCTTCCCGGGACAGCCTTACAATGAGCAGTTCTTC
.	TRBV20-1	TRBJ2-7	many	CSAKSPYEQYF	TGCAGTGCTAAGAGCCCCTACGAGCAGTACTTC
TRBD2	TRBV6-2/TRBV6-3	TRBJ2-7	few	CASSSGLAGAEQYF	TGTGCCAGCAGTTCAGGACTAGCGGGGGCCGAGCAGTACTTC
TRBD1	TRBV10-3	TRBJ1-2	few	CAISESDGQGNGYTF	TGTGCCATCAGTGAGTCCGACGGACAGGGGAATGGCTACACCTTC
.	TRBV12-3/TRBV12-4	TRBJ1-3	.	CASNKVPGNTIYF	TGTGCCAGCAATAAGGTTCCTGGAAACACCATATATTTT
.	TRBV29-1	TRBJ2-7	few	CSVDARTGEQYF	TGCAGCGTTGATGCTAGGACCGGTGAGCAGTACTTC
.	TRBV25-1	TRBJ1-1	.	CASSESGQTSYLNTEAFF	TGTGCCAGCAGTGAGTCGGGACAAACCTCCTACTTGAACACTGAAGCTTTCTTT
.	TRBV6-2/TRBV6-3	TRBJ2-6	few	CASSYDAYSGANVLTF	TGTGCCAGCAGTTACGACGCCTACTCTGGGGCCAACGTCCTGACTTTC
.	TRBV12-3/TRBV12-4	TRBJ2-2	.	CASTTGAGTGELFF	TGTGCCAGCACTACCGGGGCTGGCACCGGGGAGCTGTTTTTT
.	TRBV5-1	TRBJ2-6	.	CASSVQGPLSGANVLTF	TGCGCCAGCAGCGTACAGGGTCCCCTCTCTGGGGCCAACGTCCTGACTTTC
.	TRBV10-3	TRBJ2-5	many	CAISEGSKETQYF	TGTGCCATCAGTGAGGGTAGCAAAGAGACCCAGTACTTC
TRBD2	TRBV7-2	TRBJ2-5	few	CASSFSTSGETQYF	TGTGCCAGCAGCTTTAGTACTAGCGGAGAGACCCAGTACTTC
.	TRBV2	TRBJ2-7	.	CASNRPDSYQQYF	TGTGCCAGCAATAGACCCGACTCCTACCAGCAGTACTTC
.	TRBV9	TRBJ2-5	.	CASSVANGRYQETQYF	TGTGCCAGCAGCGTAGCTAACGGAAGGTACCAAGAGACCCAGTACTTC
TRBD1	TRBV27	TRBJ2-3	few	CASSWVRHRGQDTQYF	TGTGCCAGCAGTTGGGTCCGTCACAGGGGGCAAGATACGCAGTATTTT
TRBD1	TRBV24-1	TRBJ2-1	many	CATSDKGQGTSNEQFF	TGTGCCACCAGTGATAAAGGACAGGGGACAAGCAATGAGCAGTTCTTC
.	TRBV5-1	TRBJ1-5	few	CASSLDGQKDQPQHF	TGCGCCAGCAGCTTGGATGGGCAGAAAGATCAGCCCCAGCATTTT
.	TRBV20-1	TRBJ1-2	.	CSAWAGEYGYTF	TGCAGTGCTTGGGCAGGGGAGTATGGCTACACCTTC
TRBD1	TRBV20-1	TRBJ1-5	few	CSARDYQGGQPQHF	TGCAGTGCTAGAGATTATCAGGGGGGCCAGCCCCAGCATTTT
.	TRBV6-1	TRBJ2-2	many	CASRRGQNTGELFF	TGTGCCAGCAGGAGGGGACAGAACACCGGGGAGCTGTTTTTT
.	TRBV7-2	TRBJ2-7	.	CASSLPRQTYEQYF	TGTGCCAGCAGCTTGCCTCGTCAGACCTACGAGCAGTACTTC
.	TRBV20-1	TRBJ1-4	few	CSAQRGEVNEKLFF	TGCAGTGCCCAGAGAGGGGAGGTGAATGAAAAACTGTTTTTT